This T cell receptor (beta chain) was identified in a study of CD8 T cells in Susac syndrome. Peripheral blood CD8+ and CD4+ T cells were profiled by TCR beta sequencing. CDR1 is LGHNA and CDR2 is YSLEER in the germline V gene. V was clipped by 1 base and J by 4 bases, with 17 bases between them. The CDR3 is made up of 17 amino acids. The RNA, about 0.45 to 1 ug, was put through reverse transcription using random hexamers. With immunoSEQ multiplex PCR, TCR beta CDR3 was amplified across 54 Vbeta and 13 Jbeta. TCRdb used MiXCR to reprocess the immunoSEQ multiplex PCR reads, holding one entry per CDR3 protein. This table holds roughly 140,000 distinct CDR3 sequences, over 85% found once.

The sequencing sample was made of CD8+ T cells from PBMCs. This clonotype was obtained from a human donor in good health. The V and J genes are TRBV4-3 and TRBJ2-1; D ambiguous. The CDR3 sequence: CASSQAPTRNRYNEQFF. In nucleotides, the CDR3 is TGCGCCAGCAGCCAAGCGCCTACCCGAAATCGATACAATGAGCAGTTCTTC.